The 20 T cell receptor beta chains presented below share a single source sample, sequenced in a study of blood T cell repertoires in COVID-19. This table comes from immunoSEQ multiplex PCR, and its TCRdb copy is limited to in-frame clones, with some not included. This sample has 50,000 to 70,000 clones; roughly nine tenths occur once, and the top ten carry roughly 7.7%. Sequenced material: peripheral blood. Receptors originate from a woman aged 70 to 79 with active COVID-19.

The chain uses TRBV2 and TRBJ2-7; 10 bases line up with TRBD1. Germline V gene lookup returns CDR1 SNHLY and CDR2 FYNNEI. This CDR3 has 16 residues. With V trimmed by 6 bases and J by 0 bases, 8 bases remained unmatched. CDR3 residues: CASSRTGGHNSYEQYF. The DNA for the CDR3 is TGTGCCAGCAGCCGGACAGGGGGGCACAACTCCTACGAGCAGTACTTC.

The V call is TRBV5-4, the J call TRBJ2-7; 8 nucleotides align to TRBD2. Germline-derived CDR1 and CDR2 are SGHNT and YYREEE (reference sequence). V was clipped by 4 bases and J by 6 bases; unmatched bases: 15. The CDR3 is 16 residues long. CDR3 nucleotide sequence: TGTGCCAGCAGCCCACGCAAAGCGGGAGTTGGTCTCGAGCAGTACTTC. Its protein product is CASSPRKAGVGLEQYF.

The V and J genes are TRBV7-3 and TRBJ2-5; D possibly corresponds to TRBD1 (6 bases). CDR3 size: 13 residues. The germline CDR1 and CDR2 sequences are SGHTA and FQGTGA. V was shortened by 4 bases and J by 4 bases, with 10 bases between the two germline ends. The CDR3 here is CASSSPGVETQYF. Here the CDR3 DNA reads TGTGCCAGCAGCTCACCAGGGGTAGAGACCCAGTACTTC.

The chain carries TRBV3-1 (or the pseudogene TRBV3-2) and TRBJ2-7; D is ambiguous. This CDR3 contains 12 residues. V gave up 3 bases and J gave up 3 bases, with 6 bases separating them. CDR1 is LGHDT, CDR2 YNNKEL, per germline (reference sequence). The CDR3 loop is CASSHTYYEQYF. CDR3 DNA: TGTGCCAGCAGCCACACCTACTACGAGCAGTACTTC.

J is TRBJ2-4 and V is TRBV7-6; TRBD1 matches 7 bases. The germline CDR1 and CDR2 sequences are SGHVS and FNYEAQ. The CDR3 has 14 amino acids. The J segment lost 5 bases and the V segment lost 8 bases, leaving 9 bases of the junction unmatched. CDR3 sequence: CASGPRGRENIQYF. In DNA form, the CDR3 reads TGTGCCAGCGGGCCGAGGGGGCGGGAAAACATTCAGTACTTC.

Here the CDR3 DNA reads TGTGCCAGCAGTTCCGGGACAGAGTACGAGCAGTACTTC. This gives the protein CASSSGTEYEQYF. The chain carries TRBV2 and TRBJ2-7, with TRBD1 matching 7 bases. Germline V gives CDR1 SNHLY, CDR2 FYNNEI. The CDR3 extends over 13 amino acids. J lost 4 bases, V lost 5 bases, and 5 bases had no gene match.

The V gene is TRBV6-1, the J gene TRBJ1-2; 9 bases map to TRBD1. The junction had 3 bases not matched to a gene; V was cut back by 0 bases and J by 4 bases. This CDR3 has 15 residues. Germline CDR1 and CDR2: MNHNS and SASEGT. CDR3 in amino acids: CASSEARDRAYGYTF. The CDR3 DNA follows: TGTGCCAGCAGTGAAGCGCGGGACAGGGCCTATGGCTACACCTTC.

The chain couples TRBV28 to TRBJ2-7; the D gene is possibly TRBD1 (5 bases). Deletions cut 4 bases from V and 2 bases from J, with 12 bases between. Germline CDR1 is MDHEN and CDR2 is SYDVKM. The CDR3 is 14 amino acids. CDR3 sequence (DNA): TGTGCCAGCAGTTATCAGGGCAGAACCTACGAGCAGTACTTC. It is translated as CASSYQGRTYEQYF.

This clone was seen just once. V usage is TRBV6-5 and J usage is TRBJ2-5; D is unclear. CDR1 and CDR2 from the germline V gene are MNHEY and SVGAGI. V lost 5 bases and J lost 8, with 9 bases in between. The CDR3 covers 11 residues. The CDR3 DNA follows: TGTGCCAGCAGTCCTCCTAGTACCCAGTACTTC. Protein product: CASSPPSTQYF.

V is TRBV28 and J is TRBJ2-1; 9 bases line up with TRBD1. Germline V CDR1 and CDR2: MDHEN, SYDVKM. This CDR3 spans 16 amino acids. The V gene end was trimmed by 7 bases and the J gene end by 4 bases; junction bases not matched to a gene: 11. The CDR3 sequence: CASTAPGTGTYNEQFF. As DNA, the CDR3 is TGTGCCAGCACCGCCCCAGGGACAGGGACTTACAATGAGCAGTTCTTC.

This chain uses TRBV18 with TRBJ2-5; the match to TRBD1 covers 9 bases. The germline CDR1 and CDR2 sequences are KGHSH and LQKENI. The CDR3 runs to 15 residues. With 5 bases clipped from V and 2 bases from J, the junction kept 6 bases outside the gene matches. The CDR3 DNA sequence: TGTGCCAGCTCAGGGACAGGGATACTACAAGAGACCCAGTACTTC. This translates into CASSGTGILQETQYF.

The J gene is TRBJ1-3, the V gene TRBV9; a weak D match, TRBD1 (5 bases). The CDR3 length is 16 residues. Germline lookup yields CDR1 SGDLS and CDR2 YYNGEE. Deletions cut 5 bases from V and 0 bases from J, with 15 bases between. The CDR3 is CASSSGRGVSGNTIYF. CDR3 coding DNA: TGTGCCAGCAGTTCGGGGCGGGGAGTCTCTGGAAACACCATATATTTT.

The chain recombines TRBV19 with TRBJ1-2, with D uncertain. Germline lookup yields CDR1 LNHDA and CDR2 SQIVND (reference sequence). The V and J ends lost 6 bases and 1 base respectively, with 12 bases between them. The CDR3 length is 14 residues. The CDR3 reads CASSHTEVNYGYTF. CDR3 in DNA: TGTGCCAGTAGCCATACCGAGGTTAACTATGGCTACACCTTC.

V is TRBV7-6 and J is TRBJ2-7, with 12 bases fitting TRBD2. Germline V gives CDR1 SGHVS, CDR2 FNYEAQ. This CDR3 has 16 residues. J lost 0 bases, V lost 4 bases, and 4 bases had no gene match. CDR3 coding DNA: TGTGCCAGCAGCTGGGGGACTAGCGGGTCCTCCTACGAGCAGTACTTC. It translates to CASSWGTSGSSYEQYF.

The chain links TRBV27 to TRBJ2-1; 9 positions agree with TRBD1. V was pared by 5 bases and J by 14 bases, with 16 bases of the junction left unmatched. Germline V gene lookup returns CDR1 MNHEY and CDR2 SMNVEV (reference sequence). This CDR3 region has 15 residues. The CDR3 loop reads CASSVKQGALSVEFF. The CDR3 DNA reads TGTGCCAGCAGTGTAAAACAGGGGGCGTTATCGGTTGAGTTCTTC.

This sequence joins TRBV24-1 and TRBJ2-1; D may be TRBD2 (6 bases). The CDR3 consists of 14 residues. V was shortened by 4 bases and J by 8 bases, with 14 bases between the two germline ends. In germline, CDR1 is KGHDR, CDR2 SFDVKD. The CDR3 protein is CATSDLGASDEQFF. CDR3 coding DNA: TGTGCCACCAGTGACTTAGGGGCTAGCGATGAGCAGTTCTTC.

The chain has TRBV25-1 and TRBJ2-7; 7 nucleotides align to TRBD2. Germline V gene sequence: CDR1 MGHDK, CDR2 SYGVNS. The CDR3 is 14 amino acids. The V segment lost 8 bases and the J segment 2 bases; nucleotides outside the gene matches: 9. CDR3 sequence reads: CASRASGTTYEQYF. CDR3 DNA: TGTGCCAGCCGGGCTAGCGGAACCACCTACGAGCAGTACTTC.

This clone has only one observation. This rearrangement joins TRBV5-1 to TRBJ2-5; 8 bases align to TRBD2. The junction had 3 bases not matched to a gene; V was cut back by 0 bases and J by 2 bases. The germline V gene encodes CDR1 SGHRS and CDR2 YFSETQ. The CDR3 runs 15 residues. The CDR3 reads CASSLAGTRQETQYF. The DNA for the CDR3 is TGCGCCAGCAGCTTGGCCGGGACTAGACAAGAGACCCAGTACTTC.

The V gene is TRBV2, the J gene TRBJ2-1; 8 nucleotides match TRBD1. From germline, CDR1 is SNHLY and CDR2 FYNNEI. There are 15 residues in the CDR3. V was pared by 6 bases and J by 4 bases, with 8 bases of the junction left unmatched. CDR3 protein: CASSLQGGGYNEQFF. DNA for the CDR3: TGTGCCAGCAGCTTACAGGGGGGCGGATACAATGAGCAGTTCTTC.

This chain links TRBV7-8 with TRBJ1-5, with a weak D call TRBD1 (5 bases). CDR1 and CDR2 (germline): SGHVS, FQNEAQ. CDR3 length: 17 amino acids. V was pared by 0 bases and J by 0 bases, with 12 bases between. The CDR3 here is CASSLALGGVSNQPQHF. CDR3 bases: TGTGCCAGCAGCTTAGCGTTAGGAGGGGTTAGCAATCAGCCCCAGCATTTT.